One TCR beta chain is described in this entry. There is no known antigen for this receptor. No per-base quality is available; no much larger clone lies one base away. The CDR3 starts with the cysteine, ends with the phenylalanine, and has 13 residues. Of all the DNA, just the CDR3 is kept, 39 bases in frame from base 1. Trimming takes 5 bases from V and 3 bases from J, and the germline ends sit 11 bases apart. The germline V gene yields MNHEY for CDR1 and SVGAGI for CDR2. This sample is drawn from a study of cytomegalovirus exposure and HLA in healthy donors (dated by TCRdb to between 2016 and 2019). About the full investigation: According to an earlier analysis of a few hundred of the donors, about 170 million T cells yielded some 120 million unique TCR beta sequences and approximately 280 Gb of sequence data. The study combined high-throughput TCR immunosequencing, statistical association of individual TCRs with disease status, and machine learning to predict cytomegalovirus infection status. Among approximately 370 genotyped donors of the cohort, an average of approximately 240,000 unique TCR beta nucleotide sequences was sequenced per donor, of which about 19% were non-productive. Rather than drawing on any new phenotypic data, the later analysis identified candidate immune exposures from TCR beta sequences and the way those sequences occurred across donors. Class I and class II HLA loci were covered by the typing at four-digit resolution. Along with the approximately 700-subject first cohort, a separate validation cohort of approximately 110 different subjects was used. A later analysis re-examined previously published TCR beta repertoires from more than 600 donors and added high-resolution HLA genotyping to investigate patterns of TCR occurrence. The aim of the study was to test whether cataloging public T cell receptors could identify signatures of past pathogen exposure. All discovery cohort repertoires had been generated on a single sequencing platform. The number of typed donors differed by locus: about 629-630 for A, B, C, DRB1 and DQB1; 522 for DQA1; fewer than 610 for DPA1; and around 490 for DPB1. Donor age, sex, ethnicity and CMV serostatus were compiled together with the repertoire data. A later genetic analysis took genome-wide SNP genotypes for about 65% of the 666 donors and used that subset as a discovery cohort. About 280 gigabases of sequencing data and 70 million to 100 million unique TCR sequences made up an early release that covered approximately 700 HLA-typed donors. The T cell repertoires of 666 subjects were profiled by immunosequencing and related to cytomegalovirus serostatus. Because of strong linkage in the cohort, 4 to 6 DR-DQ haplotypes were treated as single units for association and clustering. Of the roughly 400 genotyped donors, approximately 80% fell in the genetic ancestry cluster associated with self-reported Caucasian donors. An earlier analysis of 587 of the donors applied high-throughput TCR beta sequencing to assess whether each TCR beta V gene segment acted as functional or pseudogenic.

The investigation overall reported the following: A later genetic analysis associated a missense DCLRE1C variant with V-gene and J-gene trimming of TCR beta chains, and an independent cohort replicated the association. A group of highly shared sequence variants was considered likely to be a technical artifact of the sequencing pipeline. Assigning TCR associations to individual alleles was difficult when HLA alleles, especially DR and DQ, strongly co-occurred. According to the authors, the approach could potentially be generalized to other disease states and immunological phenotypes. Compared with the approximately 670-donor mean, donors in an Asian-associated ancestry cluster had fewer N-insertions in productive TCRs, according to a later genetic analysis. Because HLA typing was missing for some donors at each locus, association tests included only the typed subset. A total of 150 or so TCR beta chains were listed by the study as associated with cytomegalovirus. The 87-base-pair reads could not distinguish some IMGT-functional V segments, including TRBV6-2 and TRBV6-3, so those segments were excluded. Immune exposure information for the cohort was limited to CMV serostatus. Sequencing depth was assumed to be roughly uniform across donors in the presence/absence analyses, though that assumption may not hold. In vitro tests confirmed that a few of the cytomegalovirus-associated TCR beta chains recognize cytomegalovirus antigens. A later analysis found that most CMV-associated TCR beta chains appeared HLA-restricted, with HLA associations seemingly driven largely by CMV exposure. Across donors, most TCR sequences were observed very rarely, whereas some public TCRs were present in many individuals. The earlier analysis of a few hundred of the donors excluded roughly 16 rarely observed V segments, including chromosome 9 orphons, because counts were too low. Compared with equally common non-associated chains, HLA-associated TCR beta chains in a later analysis were more clonally expanded and had lower generation probabilities. In an earlier analysis of about 550 of the donors, most TCR beta V segments were observed in productive rearrangements about 87% or about 30% of the time, broadly matching IMGT annotations. Linkage disequilibrium might explain the correlated functional status among segregating V segments, but an unknown experimental factor could not be excluded. The classifier was reported to diagnose cytomegalovirus status with high specificity and sensitivity in both the original and validation cohorts. A further reported finding was that TCR beta sequences accurately predicted the HLA-A and HLA-B alleles for most subjects in the first cohort. Only TCR beta chains were sequenced in this cohort, and the absence of alpha or paired-chain data limited detectable features. According to a later analysis, TCR association rates differed among HLA loci, with DRB1 alleles showing the most associated TCRs and HLA-C alleles showing the fewest. According to a later analysis, parvovirus B19, influenza, CMV and Epstein-Barr virus appeared linked to several top co-occurrence clusters. A later analysis associated 17,000 or so TCR beta sequences with specific HLA alleles at a false discovery rate of 0.05.

The cohort comprised 710 or so healthy bone marrow donors. At the time of sampling, every cohort member was nominally healthy, though immune exposures that went unrecorded were likely present. The donor was CMV seropositive and belonged to the group of 270 or so seropositive cohort members. A peripheral blood sample was provided by each donor, and peripheral blood mononuclear cells were used for TCR beta sequencing. Genomic DNA extraction from the blood cell samples was performed with the Qiagen DNeasy Blood Extraction Kit. The library was obtained by the immunoSEQ multiplex PCR assay. For the multiplex PCR, a mixture combining 60 forward primers for TCR Vbeta segments and 13 reverse primers for TCR Jbeta segments was used. Amplification of the CDR3 region of rearranged TCR beta genes was performed with a multiplex PCR assay on genomic DNA. The amplified TCR beta libraries were sequenced on the Illumina HiSeq System as 87-base-pair reads. Processing in the source paper ran as follows. A later analysis counted some 74 million unique TCR beta chains across the 666 repertoires, and 10 million to 12 million of these chains were shared by at least two donors. Raw reads were error-corrected and collapsed into unique sequences with a nearest-neighbor algorithm that merged closely related sequences to remove PCR and sequencing errors. Alignment of CDR3 sequences to IMGT reference sequences was used to assign V, D and J gene segments. For a sequence to be retained, a match of at least six nucleotides to both a V gene segment and a J gene segment was required. Rearrangements were classified as productive when the CDR3 lacked stop codons and remained in frame with V and J, and all other rearrangements were classified as non-productive. Following IMGT convention, CDR3 was defined as the stretch from the second conserved V-encoded cysteine up to the conserved J-encoded phenylalanine. Sequences without an unambiguous match to a single V gene segment were excluded from the earlier analysis of about 630 of the donors. In an earlier analysis of 450 to 750 of the donors, a V segment was called functional when productive rearrangements were above 56.7%, and segregating when the standard deviation between donors exceeded 5%. A statistical classification framework was built to diagnose cytomegalovirus status from the catalog of TCR beta chain sequences. In a later analysis, TCR nucleotide sequences were compared against IMGT/GENE-DB human TR gene sequences so that V and J genes could be assigned. In a later analysis, CDR3 sequences and most-parsimonious VDJ recombination scenarios were assigned using the TCRdist pipeline. In a later analysis, each TCR beta chain was defined by its CDR3 amino acid sequence together with its V-gene family, and reads without a unique V-gene family were excluded. As a way to deal with suspected cross-contamination and a sequencing artifact, a later analysis dropped 450 to 700 nucleotide sequences that were highly shared and had low generation probability. In a later analysis, a clonal expansion index for each public chain was calculated from normalized within-repertoire ranks of inferred template counts. A later analysis computed generation probabilities with a VDJ recombination model fitted to out-of-frame rearrangements, and checked the results against IGoR. In a later analysis, hypergeometric tests were used to score TCR-TCR, TCR-HLA and TCR-CMV co-occurrence, with a repertoire-size bias correction applied to TCR pairs. False discovery rates were estimated in a later analysis by permuting HLA or CMV assignments 20 times. In a later analysis, co-occurring TCRs were grouped with DBSCAN, and TCRdist sequence similarity was added when clustering was performed within HLA-allele-positive subsets. Co-occurrence clustering excluded repertoires with fewer than 30,000 or more than 120,000 public chains, plus five with anomalous nucleotide sharing. TCRdb retrieved this table from immuneACCESS and kept in-frame rearrangements only. Not all clones are present; in checked studies, unresolved V genes account for under half, and no reason is known for the remainder. V, J and clone size reflect that table, while D and trimming were determined from the DNA. The sample includes over 150,000 clones, with 75% observed a single time. The biggest ten clones account for about 2.7% of the sample.

Sample: PBMCs. The V and J segments used are TRBV6-5 and TRBJ2-7; TRBD1 is a possible D gene, resting on 5 matching bases. This receptor was obtained from a woman aged 50 to 60 in good health and CMV-seropositive. The DNA sequence is given as TGTGCCAGCAGTAGCTTAGGGGACTACGAGCAGTACTTC. This translates into CASSSLGDYEQYF.